Listed here are 19 T cell receptor beta chains from one sample, sequenced in a study of shared clonotypes between healthy human individuals. Produced via immunoSEQ multiplex PCR; TCRdb's table is partial and in-frame only. This table holds 98,000 or so clones, 68% found once. Sequencing used memory CD8+ T cells sorted from blood. Subset here: CD45RO+ cells pooled with CCR7-negative TemRA cells. The receptors derive from a woman in her 30s in good health.

The chain joins TRBV27 to TRBJ2-5; no clear D. The germline V and J ends were trimmed by 6 bases and 2 bases, with 10 bases remaining between them. This CDR3 has 13 amino acids. CDR1 is MNHEY, CDR2 SMNVEV, per germline (reference sequence). CDR3 nucleotide sequence: TGTGCCAGCAGCCCCCTTGGTCAAGAGACCCAGTACTTC. It specifies CASSPLGQETQYF.

There are many counts of this clone. V usage is TRBV28 and J usage is TRBJ2-2; D perhaps matches TRBD2 (6 bases). The CDR3 is 15 amino acids. Germline V gives CDR1 MDHEN, CDR2 SYDVKM. V was shortened by 6 bases and J by 3 bases, with 14 bases between the two germline ends. Here the CDR3 reads CASRVGGEDTGELFF. In DNA, the CDR3 is TGTGCCAGCAGAGTCGGCGGGGAGGACACCGGGGAGCTGTTTTTT.

This chain joins TRBV4-1 and TRBJ1-3; no definite D call. CDR3 size: 13 residues. CDR1 and CDR2 (germline): MGHRA, YSYEKL. V lost 4 bases, J lost 2 bases, and 6 bases lay in between. The CDR3 reads CASSPSPGNTIYF. The DNA of the CDR3 is TGCGCCAGCAGCCCTTCCCCTGGAAACACCATATATTTT.

This rearrangement joins TRBV27 to TRBJ2-7, with TRBD1 matching over 9 bases. The CDR3 covers 15 residues. V lost 5 bases and J lost 7; bases outside the gene matches: 12. CDR1 and CDR2 from the germline V gene are MNHEY and SMNVEV (reference sequence). CDR3: CASSPRTGVFQEQYF. The CDR3 coding sequence is TGTGCCAGCAGTCCTCGGACAGGGGTTTTTCAGGAGCAGTACTTC.

This clone was picked up one time. The V gene is TRBV7-2, the J gene TRBJ2-1; unclear D gene. Germline V gene lookup returns CDR1 SGHTA and CDR2 FQGNSA. The CDR3 has 13 amino acids. Trimming left V 5 bases short and J 3 bases short, with 8 bases between. The CDR3 sequence: CASSPRGYNEQFF. CDR3 nucleotides: TGTGCCAGCAGCCCTCGTGGCTACAATGAGCAGTTCTTC.

The genes are TRBV28 and TRBJ2-7, with 10 bases that match TRBD1. The trim removed 6 bases at V and 8 bases at J, leaving 7 bases unmatched. The CDR3 totals 13 residues. The germline gives CDR1 MDHEN, CDR2 SYDVKM. As DNA, the CDR3 is TGTGCCAGCAGGGGGACAGGGGTTACGAAGCAGTACTTC. This sequence encodes CASRGTGVTKQYF.

The chain is built from TRBV29-1 and TRBJ2-3, with TRBD2 matching 11 bases. The ends lost 0 bases at V and 5 bases at J; junction bases unmatched: 19. This CDR3 is built from 20 residues. From germline, CDR1 is SQVTM and CDR2 ANQGSEA. CDR3 nucleotides: TGCAGCGTTGAAGATCGCACGAGGCCTAGCGGGAGGTGGGTTGGAGATACGCAGTATTTT. Encoded protein: CSVEDRTRPSGRWVGDTQYF.

This clone was detected only a few times. The chain employs TRBV13 and TRBJ2-3, with a weak D call TRBD2 (6 bases). V gave up 2 bases and J gave up 0 bases, with 12 bases separating them. This CDR3 comprises 16 residues. Germline lookup yields CDR1 PRHDT and CDR2 FYEKMQ (reference sequence). CDR3 protein: CASSLRKRASTDTQYF. The DNA for the CDR3 is TGTGCCAGCAGCTTAAGGAAGCGGGCTAGCACAGATACGCAGTATTTT.

This clone was recorded only once. J is TRBJ1-5 and V is TRBV5-1; D is undetermined. The CDR3 runs 17 residues. CDR1 and CDR2 (germline): SGHRS, YFSETQ. The V end was cut by 0 bases, the J end by 0 bases, with 13 bases between. CDR3: CASSLVHSEDSNQPQHF. Here the CDR3 DNA reads TGCGCCAGCAGCTTGGTGCACAGCGAAGATAGCAATCAGCCCCAGCATTTT. The variable domain in full, with the rest retrieved from reference TRBV5-1 and TRBJ1-5, is KAGVTQTPRYLIKTRGQQVTLSCSPISGHRSVSWYQQTPGQGLQFLFEYFSETQRNKGNFPGRFSGRQFSNSRSEMNVSTLELGDSALYLCASSLVHSEDSNQPQHFGDGTRLSIL.

V gene TRBV7-8 combines with J gene TRBJ2-7; tentative D call: TRBD1 (7 bases). The V gene lost 4 bases and the J gene lost 4 bases, with 26 bases spanning the gap. The CDR3 consists of 18 residues. Germline V gene data show CDR1 as SGHVS and CDR2 as FQNEAQ. Here the CDR3 DNA reads TGTGCCAGCAGCTCCGAGGGGGCTGGGACTGGGATGGTTTACGAGCAGTACTTC. Its protein product is CASSSEGAGTGMVYEQYF.

A remark on this clone: Relative to the germline gene, one junction end is altered; a read error may explain this. The V and J genes are TRBV28 and TRBJ2-5; 12 nucleotides align to TRBD2. From germline, CDR1 is MDHEN and CDR2 SYDVKM. The CDR3 sequence is 16 residues long. This chain's CDR3 is CAGSPRTSGIAETQYF. Here the CDR3 DNA reads TGTGCCGGCAGTCCCAGGACTAGCGGGATAGCGGAGACCCAGTACTTC.

Concerning this clone itself: At the DNA level, this CDR3 is encoded by other sequences in the same sample as well. This chain uses TRBV6-1 with TRBJ2-1; 9 bases align to TRBD2. CDR3 length equals 15 residues. Trimming at V came to 2 bases and at J to 1 base, leaving 0 bases not matched to a gene. Germline loops: CDR1 MNHNS, CDR2 SASEGT. CDR3 sequence: CASSELAGSYNEQFF. CDR3 nucleotides: TGTGCCAGCAGTGAACTAGCGGGATCCTACAATGAGCAGTTCTTC.

Relative to its sample, this clone is large (0.1 to 1%). The genes are TRBV7-8 and TRBJ2-7; D call uncertain. Deletions cut 5 bases from V and 7 bases from J, with 15 bases between. Germline lookup yields CDR1 SGHVS and CDR2 FQNEAQ. The CDR3 totals 13 residues. CDR3 nucleotide sequence: TGTGCCAGCAGCCGTCGACTGAGTGCGGAGCAGTACTTC. This encodes CASSRRLSAEQYF.

In regard to this clone: The same CDR3 also results from other DNA sequences found in this sample. The chain combines TRBV11-2 with TRBJ2-7; D ambiguous. The germline V gene has CDR1 SGHAT and CDR2 FQNNGV. The V and J ends lost 5 bases and 2 bases respectively, with 1 base between them. The CDR3 is made up of 10 amino acids. The CDR3 sequence is CASSTYEQYF. The CDR3 bases are TGTGCCAGCAGCACCTACGAGCAGTACTTC.

This chain joins TRBV7-3 and TRBJ2-7; D unresolved. Between the trimmed V and J ends, which lost 5 bases and 5 bases, there was a span of 19 bases. In germline, CDR1 is SGHTA, CDR2 FQGTGA. This CDR3 has 15 amino acids. The CDR3 protein is CASSPKTQSIHEQYF. In DNA form, the CDR3 reads TGTGCCAGCAGCCCTAAGACGCAGTCAATTCACGAGCAGTACTTC. The whole variable domain, remainder taken from reference TRBV7-3 and TRBJ2-7, is GAGVSQTPSNKVTEKGKYVELRCDPISGHTALYWYRQSLGQGPEFLIYFQGTGAADDSGLPNDRFFAVRPEGSVSTLKIQRTERGDSAVYLCASSPKTQSIHEQYFGPGTRLTVT.

This clone was recorded a few times. V gene TRBV6-1 combines with J gene TRBJ2-5; D is perhaps TRBD1 or TRBD2 (5 bases each). The V and J ends lost 7 bases and 5 bases respectively, with 14 bases between them. Germline CDR1 MNHNS, CDR2 SASEGT. The CDR3 extends over 13 amino acids. CDR3 nucleotides: TGTGCCAGCATGAGGGGAATGGCGGAGACCCAGTACTTC. It codes for CASMRGMAETQYF.

The J gene is TRBJ2-1, the V gene TRBV18; 11 nucleotides match TRBD2. Germline CDR1 reads KGHSH; CDR2 reads LQKENI. The CDR3 consists of 18 residues. V dropped 3 bases and J dropped 4; count of bases not matched to a gene: 11. The CDR3 coding sequence is TGTGCCAGCTCACCGCGAACTCCCGGGACTAGCGGATACAATGAGCAGTTCTTC. Its protein is CASSPRTPGTSGYNEQFF.

This sequence joins TRBV28 and TRBJ2-1; maybe TRBD2 (6 bases). Per the germline V gene, CDR1 is MDHEN and CDR2 is SYDVKM. Trimming removed 4 bases at V and 3 bases at J, with 22 bases between. The CDR3 contains 18 residues. The DNA for the CDR3 is TGTGCCAGCAGTTCTAGCGCACCCCGGGGTACGTTCTACAATGAGCAGTTCTTC. This gives the protein CASSSSAPRGTFYNEQFF.

This clone was detected a few times. The chain has TRBV27 and TRBJ1-1, with unresolved D. The CDR3 extends over 15 amino acids. V was trimmed by 5 bases and J by 3 bases, leaving 16 bases between them. The germline CDR1 and CDR2 sequences are MNHEY and SMNVEV (reference sequence). CDR3 in amino acids: CASSPFPGIHTEAFF. The CDR3 DNA reads TGTGCCAGCAGTCCCTTCCCCGGGATTCACACTGAAGCTTTCTTT.